Following are 2 T cell receptor beta chains from one sample sequenced in a study of breast tumors, draining lymph nodes, adjacent tissues (dated by TCRdb to the mid-2010s). Lymph node samples were obtained from the axillary draining lymph nodes of breast cancer patients. The library was obtained by multiplex PCR. Sequencing was carried out with an Illumina HiSeq 2000. Starting from the raw public reads, TCRdb applied fastp trimming at Q25, assembled clones with MiXCR and retained in-frame beta chains. Entries that share a CDR3 protein sequence are merged under the most common genes and DNA. The sample table holds 85,000 to 130,000 distinct CDR3 sequences, of which about 29% were seen once. The ten largest clonotypes hold 5.5% to 7% of the sample. The sample comprised axillary lymph node tissue. The receptors derive from a female donor with breast cancer. Some clones in this sample may be carry-over from other donors' samples.

This clonotype was detected ten times or more. V and J are TRBV5-1 and TRBJ2-1; 10 nucleotides agree with TRBD1. Germline assignment: CDR1 SGHRS and CDR2 YFSETQ. The CDR3 covers 18 residues. The J segment lost 5 bases and the V segment lost 2 bases, leaving 13 bases of the junction unmatched. The CDR3 spells CASSFKRIGTGENNEQFF. In DNA form, the CDR3 reads TGCGCCAGCAGCTTTAAACGAATCGGGACAGGGGAGAACAATGAGCAGTTCTTC.

The CDR3 reads CASSFGASGAYNEQFF. In nucleotides, the CDR3 is TGTGCCAGCAGCTTTGGGGCTAGCGGGGCCTACAATGAGCAGTTCTTC. The chain uses TRBV7-8 and TRBJ2-1, with 9 bases matching TRBD2. The CDR3 has 16 residues. Germline loops: CDR1 SGHVS, CDR2 FQNEAQ. V was clipped by 3 bases and J by 2 bases; unmatched bases: 5.